The sequence of this TCR beta chain was determined in a study of prognosis after radiotherapy for stage I lung cancer. The overall study: Patients in the cohort never received concurrent therapy with stereotactic body radiotherapy.

TCR beta CDR3 amplification from genomic DNA was performed by two-round multiplex PCR. Primers targeting each individual TRBV and TRBJ gene were applied in first-round PCR. Second-round PCR relied on universal primers. TCRdb re-derived calls from the multiplex PCR reads in MiXCR, one entry per CDR3 protein. The sample consists of 45,000 to 70,000 distinct CDR3 sequences, more than 20% of them appearing once. A volume of 5 to 6 milliliters of peripheral blood was collected by draw at each of two time points. This clonotype was recorded at least ten times. This CDR3 has 15 residues. Germline lookup yields CDR1 MNHNS and CDR2 SASEGT. V was pared by 6 bases and J by 4 bases, with 9 bases of the junction left unmatched.

The V gene is TRBV6-1, the J gene TRBJ2-3, with 8 bases aligning to TRBD1. The origin of this receptor is a donor over 45 with non-small cell lung cancer. This sample comprised PBMCs, obtained before or after stereotactic body radiation therapy (not recorded which). For the CDR3, the DNA is TGTGCCAGCAGAACGGACAGGGCAGGGGCAGATACGCAGTATTTT. This sequence encodes CASRTDRAGADTQYF.